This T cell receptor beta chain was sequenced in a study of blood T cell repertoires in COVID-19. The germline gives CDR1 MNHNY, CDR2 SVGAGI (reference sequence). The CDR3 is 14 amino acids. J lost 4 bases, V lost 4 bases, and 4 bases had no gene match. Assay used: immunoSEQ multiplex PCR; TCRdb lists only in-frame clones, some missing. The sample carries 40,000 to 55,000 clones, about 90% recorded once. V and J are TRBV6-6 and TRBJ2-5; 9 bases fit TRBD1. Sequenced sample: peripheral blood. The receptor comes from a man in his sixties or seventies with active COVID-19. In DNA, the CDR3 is TGTGCCAGCAGTTCAGGGACAGGGTTAGAGACCCAGTACTTC. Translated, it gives CASSSGTGLETQYF.